This paragraph covers one TCR beta chain sequence. What it binds is unknown. The data originate from a study of shared clonotypes between healthy human individuals. Study summary: Three plates were used per donor for CD4 naive, three for CD4 memory, two for CD8 naive and one for CD8 memory. Study outcomes and limitations: Some naive CD4 clonotypes, about 5.5%, turned up in common across a handful of donors. Generally, naive subsets came out with larger estimated richness than memory subsets.

The table came from immunoSEQ multiplex PCR; TCRdb's copy has only in-frame clones and leaves some out. The sample carries 400,000 to 600,000 clones, about 96% recorded once. CDR1 and CDR2 from the germline V gene are SQVTM and ANQGSEA. The CDR3 loop spans 15 amino acids. V was clipped by 6 bases and J by 6 bases; unmatched bases: 16. J is TRBJ1-1 and V is TRBV29-1; TRBD1 matches at 7 bases. The material sequenced was naive CD4+ T cells sorted from blood. The sample's subset: CD45RA+ positively selected. This receptor was identified in a young woman in good health. CDR3 DNA sequence: TGCAGCGTGGCACAGGGGAACCAGGTGGGCGCTGAAGCTTTCTTT. Protein product: CSVAQGNQVGAEAFF.